What follows are 6 T cell receptor beta chains derived from one specimen sequenced in a study of T-cell reconstitution after alpha-beta-depleted transplantation in children. The TCRbeta library incorporated unique molecular identifiers. TCRdb reanalysed the PCR reads using MiXCR and keeps one entry per CDR3 protein. The sample shows a few hundred thousand distinct CDR3 sequences, 27% of them seen only once. The source material was PBMCs, sampled before TCRalphabeta/CD19-depleted stem cell transplant. All receptors derive from a boy younger than two with Wiskott-Aldrich syndrome, due to receive a stem cell transplant.

The chain uses TRBV3-1 and TRBJ2-7; 11 nucleotides match TRBD1. Germline lookup yields CDR1 LGHDT and CDR2 YNNKEL (reference sequence). There are 14 residues in the CDR3. V shed 4 bases, J shed 5 bases, and the junction held 4 bases outside the gene matches. The CDR3 DNA reads as TGTGCCAGCAGCCTCGGGACAGGGGGACACGAGCAGTACTTC. Amino acids: CASSLGTGGHEQYF.

This clonotype appeared a few times. The rearrangement uses TRBV20-1 and TRBJ2-5; D uncertain. Trimming removed 5 bases from V and 5 bases from J, with 9 bases in between. This CDR3 is 11 amino acids long. Germline values: CDR1 DFQATT, CDR2 SNEGSKA (reference sequence). The DNA of the CDR3 is TGCAGTGCTCCGCTTGGGGAGACCCAGTACTTC. Protein product: CSAPLGETQYF.

The CDR3 region has the DNA TGTGCCAGCAGTCAGCCCGGCCCTTACAATGAGCAGTTCTTC. Protein product: CASSQPGPYNEQFF. This chain connects TRBV6-2 or TRBV6-3 to TRBJ2-1; the D is unclear. CDR1 is MNHEY, CDR2 SVGEGT, per germline. The CDR3 extends over 14 amino acids. The V and J ends lost 5 bases and 4 bases respectively, with 12 bases between them.

The table lists this clonotype with a few counts. This sequence joins TRBV5-1 and TRBJ1-4; D is unclear. The CDR3 sequence is 14 residues long. Germline V gives CDR1 SGHRS, CDR2 YFSETQ. V was pared by 2 bases and J by 3 bases, with 8 bases between. The CDR3 nucleotides are TGCGCCAGCAGCTTTTGGTCAGCTAATGAAAAACTGTTTTTT. Encoded protein: CASSFWSANEKLFF.

The CDR3 region is CASSPRKTETQYF. CDR3 sequence (DNA): TGTGCCAGCTCACCAAGAAAGACGGAGACCCAGTACTTC. The chain joins TRBV18 to TRBJ2-5; D remains ambiguous. This CDR3 is 13 amino acids long. Germline V gene data show CDR1 as KGHSH and CDR2 as LQKENI. V was trimmed by 2 bases and J by 5 bases, leaving 9 bases between them.

The chain couples TRBV18 to TRBJ1-3; 7 bases match TRBD1. CDR1 is KGHSH and CDR2 is LQKENI in the germline V gene. The CDR3 covers 16 residues. J lost 2 bases, V lost 3 bases, and 7 bases had no gene match. For the CDR3, the DNA is TGTGCCAGCTCACCCCGACAGGGCCGAACTGGAAACACCATATATTTT. Translating it yields CASSPRQGRTGNTIYF. Full variable domain (remainder filled in from reference TRBV18 and TRBJ1-3): NAGVMQNPRHLVRRRGQEARLRCSPMKGHSHVYWYRQLPEEGLKFMVYLQKENIIDESGMPKERFSAEFPKEGPSILRIQQVVRGDSAAYFCASSPRQGRTGNTIYFGEGSWLTVV.